The 3 T cell receptor beta chains listed next were all sequenced from one sample in a study of OX40 agonist ivuxolimab in advanced cancers. Libraries were prepared by immunoSEQ multiplex PCR; TCRdb keeps only in-frame clonotypes and omits some of them. The sample carries 39,000 or so clones, 87% recorded once. Sequenced material: CD4+ or CD8+ T cells sorted from blood, taken in a trial of the OX40 agonist ivuxolimab. These receptors all come from an adult with an advanced solid tumor such as melanoma, head and neck, liver or kidney cancer.

This chain links TRBV28 with TRBJ2-5; no clear D. Germline assignment: CDR1 MDHEN and CDR2 SYDVKM. The V and J ends lost 3 bases and 5 bases respectively, with 4 bases between them. CDR3 length: 11 residues. In DNA, the CDR3 is TGTGCCAGCAGTTTGCGGGAGACCCAGTACTTC. Translated: CASSLRETQYF.

This rearrangement joins TRBV10-3 to TRBJ2-1; 14 nucleotides match TRBD2. After removal of 5 bases from V and 6 bases from J, the junction contained 3 bases not matched to a gene. Germline assignment: CDR1 ENHRY and CDR2 SYGVKD. This CDR3 is built from 15 residues. CDR3 sequence: CAISPTSGRVNEQFF. For the CDR3, the DNA is TGTGCCATCAGTCCGACTAGCGGGAGGGTCAATGAGCAGTTCTTC.

The V and J genes are TRBV5-4 and TRBJ1-1, with D uncertain. The CDR3 has 14 amino acids. Germline values: CDR1 SGHNT, CDR2 YYREEE (reference sequence). V was trimmed by 2 bases and J by 3 bases, leaving 11 bases between them. CDR3 loop: CASSLVTPDTEAFF. CDR3 nucleotides: TGTGCCAGCAGCTTAGTGACCCCAGACACTGAAGCTTTCTTT.